The rows below give T cell receptor beta chains drawn from one sample of a study of T-cell reconstitution after alpha-beta-depleted transplantation in children. MiXCR was run by TCRdb on the PCR reads, yielding one entry per CDR3 protein. The sample shows about 830,000 distinct CDR3 sequences, roughly 16% of them seen only once. The starting material was PBMCs, mostly from graft donor cells, obtained 360 days after TCRalphabeta/CD19-depleted stem cell transplant. The receptors derive from a male patient aged 5 to 17 who had a stem cell transplant for acute lymphoblastic leukemia, so the T cells may come from the graft donor. The CDR3 runs from the conserved cysteine through the conserved F or W. The order of the fields is D gene, clone size, V gene, J gene, CDR3 length, CDR3 protein, CDR3 DNA. D genes are given only for firm matches. The size entry is marked missing in some rows and otherwise reads once, few, many or a size class.

TRBD2	.	TRBV10-3	TRBJ2-7	15	CAISGVTSGNYEQYF	TGTGCCATCAGTGGTGTGACTAGCGGGAACTACGAGCAGTACTTC
.	many	TRBV12-3/TRBV12-4	TRBJ1-2	15	CASTIRTQGDYGYTF	TGTGCCAGCACCATCAGGACTCAGGGAGACTATGGCTACACCTTC
.	few	TRBV5-1	TRBJ1-5	17	CASSLVYRRKSNQPQHF	TGCGCCAGCAGCTTGGTTTACAGGCGGAAAAGCAATCAGCCCCAGCATTTT
.	.	TRBV3-1	TRBJ2-1	14	CASSQVLSYNEQFF	TGTGCCAGCAGCCAGGTACTTAGCTACAATGAGCAGTTCTTC
.	.	TRBV6-5	TRBJ2-2	13	CASILEGNGELFF	TGTGCCAGCATTTTAGAGGGTAACGGGGAGCTGTTTTTT
.	few	TRBV5-1	TRBJ2-7	15	CASSLDRAVTYEQYF	TGCGCCAGCAGCTTGGACAGGGCCGTAACCTACGAGCAGTACTTC
.	many	TRBV12-3/TRBV12-4	TRBJ2-5	15	CASSLGASRRETQYF	TGTGCCAGCAGCCTCGGGGCTAGCCGCCGGGAGACCCAGTACTTC
.	.	TRBV5-1	TRBJ2-3	15	CASSSTVTSTDTQYF	TGCGCCAGCAGTTCGACAGTAACTAGCACAGATACGCAGTATTTT
.	.	TRBV4-1	TRBJ2-1	15	CASSQEYGRSDEQFF	TGCGCCAGCAGCCAAGAGTATGGCAGATCCGATGAGCAGTTCTTC
TRBD2	few	TRBV6-1	TRBJ2-1	19	CASYGQAGTSGRSYNEQFF	TGTGCCAGCTATGGACAGGCCGGGACTAGCGGGAGGTCCTACAATGAGCAGTTCTTC
.	few	TRBV29-1	TRBJ2-2	13	CSVERGDTGELFF	TGCAGCGTTGAGCGGGGTGACACCGGGGAGCTGTTTTTT
.	few	TRBV29-1	TRBJ2-7	13	CSVEGTFAYEQYF	TGCAGCGTTGAAGGAACCTTTGCCTACGAGCAGTACTTC
.	.	TRBV7-8	TRBJ2-1	15	CASSRSGGWDNEQFF	TGTGCCAGCAGCCGTAGTGGAGGTTGGGACAATGAGCAGTTCTTC
TRBD1	few	TRBV9	TRBJ2-3	18	CASSTPWGDRVRTDTQYF	TGTGCCAGCAGCACCCCCTGGGGGGACAGGGTTCGCACAGATACGCAGTATTTT
.	few	TRBV28	TRBJ2-2	14	CATRRGVNTGELFF	TGTGCCACCAGGAGAGGGGTGAACACCGGGGAGCTGTTTTTT
TRBD2	.	TRBV3-1	TRBJ2-1	18	CASSRTSGTSGSRNEQFF	TGTGCCAGCAGCCGCACGTCCGGGACTAGCGGGAGTAGGAATGAGCAGTTCTTC
.	many	TRBV7-3	TRBJ1-1	15	CASSLTAEQGTEAFF	TGTGCCAGCAGCTTAACGGCTGAACAGGGCACTGAAGCTTTCTTT
TRBD1	.	TRBV20-1	TRBJ1-2	12	CSAKNRGRGYTF	TGCAGTGCCAAGAACAGGGGTCGTGGCTACACCTTC
.	few	TRBV19	TRBJ2-1	13	CASSIGGYNEQFF	TGTGCCAGTAGTATAGGGGGTTACAATGAGCAGTTCTTC
.	.	TRBV6-2/TRBV6-3	TRBJ2-1	17	CASTKEVGRLSYNEQFF	TGTGCCAGCACCAAGGAAGTTGGTCGTCTCTCCTACAATGAGCAGTTCTTC
TRBD1	few	TRBV29-1	TRBJ2-1	11	CSVQGLNEQFF	TGCAGCGTACAGGGGCTCAATGAGCAGTTCTTC
.	many	TRBV24-1	TRBJ1-1	14	CATSHSDRTTEAFF	TGTGCCACCAGTCACTCCGACAGGACCACTGAAGCTTTCTTT
.	.	TRBV11-3	TRBJ2-2	17	CASSLGDRWTNTGELFF	TGTGCCAGCAGCTTAGGAGACCGGTGGACGAACACCGGGGAGCTGTTTTTT
TRBD1	few	TRBV11-2	TRBJ1-5	15	CASSSGQGWNQPQHF	TGTGCCAGCAGCTCGGGACAGGGGTGGAATCAGCCCCAGCATTTT
TRBD1	.	TRBV12-3/TRBV12-4	TRBJ1-4	16	CASRIRPGTGNEKLFF	TGTGCCAGCAGGATCCGTCCCGGGACAGGAAATGAAAAACTGTTTTTT
TRBD1	.	TRBV5-1	TRBJ2-7	16	CASSRKSGTGTYEQYF	TGCGCCAGCAGCCGCAAATCCGGGACAGGGACCTACGAGCAGTACTTC
.	once	TRBV7-9	TRBJ2-5	15	CASSSRPGPQETQYF	TGTGCCAGCAGCTCCCGGCCGGGACCTCAAGAGACCCAGTACTTC
TRBD1	few	TRBV14	TRBJ2-7	16	CASSQDPRDSSYEQYF	TGTGCCAGCAGCCAAGATCCCCGGGACAGCTCCTACGAGCAGTACTTC
.	.	TRBV5-1	TRBJ1-4	18	CASSLTGGQQLTNEKLFF	TGCGCCAGCAGCTTAACAGGAGGTCAGCAACTGACTAATGAAAAACTGTTTTTT
.	few	TRBV12-3/TRBV12-4	TRBJ2-3	16	CASSPRGARGTDTQYF	TGTGCCAGCAGTCCCCGGGGGGCCCGGGGCACAGATACGCAGTATTTT
.	.	TRBV29-1	TRBJ2-1	11	CSVEDRGEQFF	TGCAGCGTTGAAGATCGGGGTGAGCAGTTCTTC
TRBD2	few	TRBV20-1	TRBJ2-3	16	CCALLPTSVGTDTQYF	TGCTGTGCCCTCCTCCCGACTAGCGTTGGCACAGATACGCAGTATTTT
TRBD2	.	TRBV4-1	TRBJ2-2	16	CASSQIGGARTGELFF	TGCGCCAGCAGCCAGATCGGGGGGGCGCGAACCGGGGAGCTGTTTTTT
TRBD1	.	TRBV5-1	TRBJ1-1	15	CASSLGPTGGTEAFF	TGCGCCAGCAGCTTGGGACCTACAGGGGGCACTGAAGCTTTCTTT
.	many	TRBV29-1	TRBJ2-3	12	CSATGDTDTQYF	TGCAGCGCGACAGGTGACACAGATACGCAGTATTTT
.	many	TRBV12-3/TRBV12-4	TRBJ1-6	13	CASSTGQNSPLHF	TGTGCCAGCAGTACCGGACAGAATTCACCCCTCCACTTT
.	few	TRBV7-6	TRBJ2-7	12	CASSLAYHEQYF	TGTGCCAGCAGCTTAGCGTACCACGAGCAGTACTTC
.	few	TRBV11-2	TRBJ1-2	14	CASSFRTGYYGYTF	TGTGCCAGCAGCTTCCGAACGGGGTACTATGGCTACACCTTC
.	.	TRBV10-3	TRBJ1-5	14	CAISPGQLNQPQHF	TGTGCCATCAGCCCCGGACAGCTCAATCAGCCCCAGCATTTT
.	few	TRBV6-1	TRBJ1-1	15	CASNLGGTLNTEAFF	TGTGCCAGCAATCTCGGGGGGACCTTGAACACTGAAGCTTTCTTT
TRBD2	few	TRBV9	TRBJ2-7	16	CASSVVATSGTYEQYF	TGTGCCAGCAGCGTAGTTGCCACTAGCGGTACCTACGAGCAGTACTTC
TRBD2	.	TRBV12-3/TRBV12-4	TRBJ2-7	14	CASNLGGYTYEQYF	TGTGCCAGCAATCTCGGGGGGTATACCTACGAGCAGTACTTC
.	.	TRBV19	TRBJ2-1	9	CASKINRDF	TGTGCCAGTAAAATCAACAGGGACTTC
TRBD2	few	TRBV5-8	TRBJ2-7	17	CASSLGGRALPDYEQYF	TGTGCCAGCAGCTTGGGCGGGAGGGCCCTCCCGGACTACGAGCAGTACTTC
.	.	TRBV12-3/TRBV12-4	TRBJ2-2	14	CASSPRRETGELFF	TGTGCCAGCAGTCCGCGGCGGGAAACCGGGGAGCTGTTTTTT
.	few	TRBV7-9	TRBJ2-1	15	CASSFAQGSYNEQFF	TGTGCCAGCAGCTTTGCGCAGGGTTCCTACAATGAGCAGTTCTTC
.	many	TRBV29-1	TRBJ2-1	14	CSVIPERTYNEQFF	TGCAGCGTTATCCCCGAGCGGACCTACAATGAGCAGTTCTTC
TRBD1	.	TRBV7-6	TRBJ1-6	15	CASRSGTGGSSPLHF	TGTGCCAGCAGGTCCGGGACAGGGGGCTCTTCACCCCTCCACTTT
.	.	TRBV5-1	TRBJ2-3	14	CASSPDVRRDTQYF	TGCGCCAGCAGCCCGGATGTTAGGAGAGATACGCAGTATTTT
TRBD1	few	TRBV5-1	TRBJ2-2	13	CANRQGEAGELFF	TGCGCCAACCGACAGGGGGAAGCCGGGGAGCTGTTTTTT
.	few	TRBV12-3/TRBV12-4	TRBJ2-1	12	CASSGWYNEQFF	TGTGCCAGCAGTGGGTGGTACAATGAGCAGTTCTTC
.	few	TRBV15	TRBJ2-5	14	CATSRAANGMAQYF	TGTGCCACCAGCAGAGCTGCCAACGGGATGGCCCAGTACTTC